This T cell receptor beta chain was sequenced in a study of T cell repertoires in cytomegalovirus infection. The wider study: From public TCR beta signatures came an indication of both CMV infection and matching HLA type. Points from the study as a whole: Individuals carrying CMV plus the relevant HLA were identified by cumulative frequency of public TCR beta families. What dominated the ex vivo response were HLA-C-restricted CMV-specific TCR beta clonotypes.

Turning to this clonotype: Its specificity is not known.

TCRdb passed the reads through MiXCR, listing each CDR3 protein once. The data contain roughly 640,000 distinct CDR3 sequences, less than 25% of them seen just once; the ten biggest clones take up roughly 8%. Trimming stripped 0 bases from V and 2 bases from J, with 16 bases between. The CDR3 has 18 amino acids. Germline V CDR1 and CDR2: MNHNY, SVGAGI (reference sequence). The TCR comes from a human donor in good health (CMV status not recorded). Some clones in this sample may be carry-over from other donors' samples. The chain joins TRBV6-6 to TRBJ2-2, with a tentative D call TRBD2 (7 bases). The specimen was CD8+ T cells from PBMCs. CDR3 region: CASSYSISGGFNTGELFF. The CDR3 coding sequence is TGTGCCAGCAGTTACTCGATATCGGGGGGCTTTAACACCGGGGAGCTGTTTTTT.